The rows below give T cell receptor beta chains drawn from one sample of a study of regulatory T cells in long-lasting Graves disease. TCRdb redid the calling of the multiplex PCR reads with MiXCR, one entry per CDR3 protein. The repertoire holds roughly 440,000 distinct CDR3 sequences, with approximately 16% as singletons. These data were likewise used in another study, on T cells in Graves' hyperthyroidism and ophthalmopathy.

The source material was peripheral blood mononuclear cells (PBMCs), sampled at new diagnosis, from a patient treated with antithyroid drugs. The receptors were gathered from a woman between 18 and 30 years old with Graves disease. CDR3s include the opening cysteine and the closing phenylalanine or tryptophan. A D gene is named only where the DNA matches it firmly. Clone sizes are given selectively: once, few, many, or a class where the clone is expanded.

j_call d_call clone_size cdr3_length v_call cdr3_nt cdr3_aa
TRBJ2-1 TRBD2 many 16 TRBV28 TGTGCCAGCAGTTTGTCTGAAGGACTAGCTTACAATGAGCAGTTCTTC CASSLSEGLAYNEQFF
TRBJ1-1 NA many 15 TRBV27 TGTGCCAGCAGTTTATCGTTCGGGGAGGGAACTGAAGCTTTCTTT CASSLSFGEGTEAFF
TRBJ2-1 TRBD2 few 14 TRBV9 TGTGCCAGCAGCCGGGAGGGGTTGGTCTACGAGCAGTTCTTC CASSREGLVYEQFF
TRBJ2-6 TRBD1 few 18 TRBV2 TGTGCCAGCAACTTTAGGGGACAGTCCTTCTCTGGGGCCAACGTCCTGACTTTC CASNFRGQSFSGANVLTF
TRBJ1-1 NA many 16 TRBV6-1 TGTGCCAGCAGTGAGGGGCCTATTCCTATGAACACTGAAGCTTTCTTT CASSEGPIPMNTEAFF
TRBJ2-3 NA many 12 TRBV12-3/TRBV12-4 TGTGCCAGCACCCTGGGGGTAGATACGCAGTATTTT CASTLGVDTQYF
TRBJ2-1 TRBD2 NA 16 TRBV7-9 TGTGCCAGCAGCCCTGCTGGCGGGAGATCCTACAATGAGCAGTTCTTC CASSPAGGRSYNEQFF
TRBJ2-7 TRBD2 NA 15 TRBV2 TGTGCCAGCAGTGAAGGCATGGGACTAGCTTACGAGCAGTACTTC CASSEGMGLAYEQYF
TRBJ2-1 TRBD2 NA 15 TRBV10-3 TGTGCCATCAATAGCGGGAGGACTTCCTACAATGAGCAGTTCTTC CAINSGRTSYNEQFF
TRBJ2-3 NA many 16 TRBV28 TGTGCCAGCAGTTTCTGGTTGGGCGGGGAAACAGATACGCAGTATTTT CASSFWLGGETDTQYF
TRBJ1-2 NA NA 14 TRBV7-3 TGTGCCAGCAGCTCCAAACAGGGAGGAGATGGCTACACCTTC CASSSKQGGDGYTF
TRBJ2-7 NA many 16 TRBV11-2 TGTGCCAGCAGCCCCGCGGGCGCACCCAGAATGGCAGAGCAGTACTTC CASSPAGAPRMAEQYF
TRBJ2-1 NA few 15 TRBV5-5 TGTGCCAGCAGCTTGGACAGGGTCTCCTACAATGAGCAGTTCTTC CASSLDRVSYNEQFF
TRBJ2-5 NA few 15 TRBV5-4 TGTGCCAGCAGCCCAGGACTATTAGGGCGAGAGACCCAGTACTTC CASSPGLLGRETQYF
TRBJ2-7 NA many 15 TRBV6-1 TGTGCCAGCAGTGATTATACGGGACTTCCCTACGAGCAGTACTTC CASSDYTGLPYEQYF
TRBJ1-2 NA many 13 TRBV27 TGTGCCAGCAGTTTATCAGGGGAAGGGGGCTACACCTTC CASSLSGEGGYTF
TRBJ1-1 TRBD1 NA 13 TRBV12-3/TRBV12-4 TGTGCCAGCAGGGGACAGCTGAACACTGAAGCTTTCTTT CASRGQLNTEAFF
TRBJ2-7 NA NA 14 TRBV5-1 TGCGCCAGCAGCTCAACTGTAGGGGGGTACGAGCAGTACTTC CASSSTVGGYEQYF
TRBJ2-5 TRBD2 many 14 TRBV20-1 TGCAGTGCTGTAGCGGGAGGAGGCTGGGAGACCCAGTACTTC CSAVAGGGWETQYF
TRBJ2-1 NA many 17 TRBV7-2 TGTGCCAGCAGCTTAGTGGGGGAGCCCCTCTCCTACAATGAGCAGTTCTTC CASSLVGEPLSYNEQFF
TRBJ2-3 NA few 15 TRBV5-1 TGCGCCAGCAGCTTGACTCGGCTTGGGGCAGATACGCAGTATTTT CASSLTRLGADTQYF
TRBJ2-7 NA many 11 TRBV28 TGTGCCAGCCAGTCAGCCTACGAGCAGTACTTC CASQSAYEQYF
TRBJ2-1 TRBD2 many 15 TRBV6-2/TRBV6-3 TGTGCCAGCAGTTACTGGGGGAGGGCGTACAATGAGCAGTTCTTC CASSYWGRAYNEQFF
TRBJ2-5 NA few 13 TRBV20-1 TGCAGTGCTAGAGATCTAGGGAAAGAGACCCAGTACTTC CSARDLGKETQYF
TRBJ2-1 TRBD2 NA 17 TRBV7-2 TGTGCCAGCAGCTTAAGGACTAGCGGGGGCTCCTACAATGAGCAGTTCTTC CASSLRTSGGSYNEQFF
TRBJ2-7 NA many 15 TRBV10-3 TGTGCCATCAGTCCCAATGATGGCGTCTCCTACGAGCAGTACTTC CAISPNDGVSYEQYF
TRBJ2-4 TRBD1 few 14 TRBV12-3/TRBV12-4 TGTGCCAGCAGTCAAACCGGGACAGAAAACATTCAGTACTTC CASSQTGTENIQYF
TRBJ2-3 TRBD1 many 16 TRBV11-2 TGTGCCAGCAGCTTAGAGGGACAGGGGGCCGCAGATACGCAGTATTTT CASSLEGQGAADTQYF
TRBJ1-1 NA many 15 TRBV2 TGTGCCAGCAGTGAAGGGGAACTTAAGAACACTGAAGCTTTCTTT CASSEGELKNTEAFF
TRBJ2-7 NA many 11 TRBV30 TGTGCCTGGAGTGTACTGGCCGAGCAGTACTTC CAWSVLAEQYF
TRBJ2-7 TRBD2 few 13 TRBV29-1 TGCAGCGTTGAAGAGGGTGCGGGAGGCGAGCAGTACTTC CSVEEGAGGEQYF
TRBJ2-2 TRBD1 NA 15 TRBV18 TGTGCCAGCTCACGGGACAGCGCGAGCACCGGGGAGCTGTTTTTT CASSRDSASTGELFF
TRBJ2-1 TRBD1 few 14 TRBV15 TGTGCCACCAGCTCCCGGGACAGGGTCAATGAGCAGTTCTTC CATSSRDRVNEQFF
TRBJ2-7 TRBD2 few 14 TRBV5-1 TGCGCCAGCAGCTTTAGATTAGCGGGAGTCGAGCAGTACTTC CASSFRLAGVEQYF
TRBJ2-4 TRBD1 NA 16 TRBV6-1 TGTGCCACCAAGCAACAGGGGGCTTGGGCCAAAAACATTCAGTACTTC CATKQQGAWAKNIQYF
TRBJ2-2 TRBD2 NA 15 TRBV11-2 TGTGCCAGCAGCCAAGGACTAGCCAACACCGGGGAGCTGTTTTTT CASSQGLANTGELFF
TRBJ2-7 TRBD2 many 17 TRBV5-6 TGTGCCAGCAGCTCGACTTATAGCGGGAGGGCTATCTACGAGCAGTACTTC CASSSTYSGRAIYEQYF
TRBJ1-5 TRBD1 many 13 TRBV30 TGTGCCTGGAGTCGGGACAGACAGCAGCCCCAGCATTTT CAWSRDRQQPQHF
TRBJ2-2 TRBD2 NA 15 TRBV5-1 TGCGCCAGCAGCTTGACTAGCGACGGCACCGGGGAGCTGTTTTTT CASSLTSDGTGELFF
TRBJ2-7 NA many 16 TRBV18 TGTGCCAGCTCACCACGTGGCAGGGGAAGCTCCTACGAGCAGTACTTC CASSPRGRGSSYEQYF
TRBJ2-7 TRBD1 NA 13 TRBV7-6 TGTGCCAGCAGCTCGGACAGGGCCAACGACCAGTACTTC CASSSDRANDQYF